This is a list of T cell receptor beta chains from one sample in a study of T cell responses to AZD1222 COVID-19 vaccine. Assay used: immunoSEQ multiplex PCR; TCRdb lists only in-frame clones, some missing. Seen here are approximately 120,000 clones, roughly nine tenths observed once, and the top ten hold about 29%. The material sequenced was peripheral blood, taken on day 0 of AZD1222 vaccination. These receptor sequences come from an adult in good health. The conserved cysteine and the conserved F or W are not part of the CDR3 here.

>TRBJ1-5|TRBV20-1
SASRPLSNQPQH
>TRBJ2-6|TRBV6-1
ASSEDAGGFASGANVLT
>TRBJ2-7|TRBV18
ASSPLGLRQGAAYEQY
>TRBJ1-2|TRBV27
ASSLGGNYRGMDGYT
>TRBJ1-2|TRBV6-5
ASKSPGQRRDGYT
>TRBJ1-5|TRBV9
ASSAGVGQPQH
>TRBJ1-4|TRBV18
ASSPPSDEKLF
>TRBJ1-4|TRBV5-1
ASSFGTGAGANEKLF
>TRBJ1-5|TRBV6-5
ASRAIGVANQPQH
>TRBJ2-7|TRBV2
ASSELAGRGEQY
>TRBJ1-5|TRBV19
ASSILGYGNQPQH
>TRBJ1-2|TRBV5-1
ASSTGATGNYGYT
>TRBJ2-1|TRBV7-9
ASNPLAGVDEQF
>TRBJ1-3|TRBV9
ASSTGPSSGNTIY
>TRBJ1-1|TRBV18
ASSPENTEAF
>TRBJ1-2|TRBV6-1
ASSDSTTGYT
>TRBJ2-7|TRBV28
ASSLTSRVDEQY
>TRBJ2-5|TRBV7-2
ASSSSGTGGGETQY
>TRBJ1-1|TRBV5-1
ASSPWTTNTEAF
>TRBJ1-5|TRBV3-1/TRBV3-2
ASSHGGQGRANQPQH
>TRBJ2-1|TRBV9
ASSGGGRPGYNEQF
>TRBJ2-5|TRBV5-1
ASSLGGAETQY
>TRBJ1-2|TRBV3-1/TRBV3-2
ASSRLSGRVNYGYT
>TRBJ2-2|TRBV7-9
ASSLVSGVDTGELF
>TRBJ1-2|TRBV28
ASSRGQQAYGYT
>TRBJ1-4|TRBV19
ASSPQEGGLSF
>TRBJ1-1|TRBV7-2
ASSLVATTNTEAF
>TRBJ2-3|TRBV7-3
ASSGQGYADTQY
>TRBJ2-7|TRBV7-8
ASSLAALAGDGEQY
>TRBJ2-6|TRBV9
ASCHNVLT
>TRBJ1-2|TRBV14
ASSPRVFDGYT
>TRBJ1-2|TRBV7-2
ASSHSSEALYGYT
>TRBJ2-2|TRBV27
ASSLSSLSGIGTGELF
>TRBJ2-5|TRBV5-4
ASSLPASGARETQY
>TRBJ2-5|TRBV30
AWRPGQETQY
>TRBJ2-1|TRBV7-3
ASSLQLAGGYNEQF
>TRBJ1-1|TRBV27
ASSLTGGTEAF
>TRBJ2-7|TRBV18
ASSPRGRTYEQY
>TRBJ1-1|TRBV18
ASSPRAPNTEAF
>TRBJ1-4|TRBV7-9
ASTQQGGSEKLF
>TRBJ2-7|TRBV6-1
ASSDGSEQY
>TRBJ1-5|TRBV4-1
ASSQDGFLGVGNQPQH
>TRBJ2-7|TRBV25-1
ASSRDEQY
>TRBJ1-1|TRBV6-5
ASSYDTDTEAF